Described below is a single TCR beta chain sequence and its context. This sample is part of a study of T cell responses to AZD1222 COVID-19 vaccine. TCRdb keeps only in-frame clones here, not all; method: immunoSEQ multiplex PCR. The sample has 150,000 or so clones; over 90% are singletons. The CDR3 has 15 amino acids. The V gene's germline CDR1 is DFQATT and CDR2 SNEGSKA (reference sequence). Trimming cost V 3 bases and J 0 bases, with 12 bases left between them. The sequencing here drew on peripheral blood, taken 28 days after the second AZD1222 dose. The rearrangement joins TRBV20-1 to TRBJ2-4; the D is unclear. This sequence originates from an adult who received the AZD1222 COVID-19 vaccine. DNA of the CDR3: TGCAGTGCTAGTCCAAACTCCATAGCCAAAAACATTCAGTACTTC. Translated, it gives CSASPNSIAKNIQYF.